The 10 T cell receptor beta chains presented below share a single source sample, sequenced in a study of shared clonotypes between healthy human individuals. Assay used: immunoSEQ multiplex PCR; TCRdb lists only in-frame clones, some missing. Here the sample spans a few million clones, around nine tenths being singletons. Material for sequencing was naive CD4+ T cells sorted from blood. As to subset: CD45RA+ positively selected. These TCRs come from a man between 18 and 35 years old in good health.

The rearrangement uses TRBV4-1 and TRBJ2-1; D is perhaps TRBD1 (6 bases). Trimming stripped 3 bases from V and 13 bases from J, with 19 bases between. The CDR3 covers 14 residues. The germline gives CDR1 MGHRA, CDR2 YSYEKL. CDR3 sequence reads: CASSHPPAEGEQFF. The CDR3 DNA reads as TGCGCCAGCAGCCACCCCCCGGCAGAGGGGGAACAGTTCTTC.

The genes are TRBV5-4 and TRBJ2-2, with D perhaps matching TRBD1 (5 bases). Germline CDR1 is SGHNT and CDR2 is YYREEE (reference sequence). Trimming left V 0 bases short and J 3 bases short, with 12 bases between. The CDR3 is 16 amino acids. CDR3 loop: CASSLGQWVDTGELFF. For the CDR3, the DNA is TGTGCCAGCAGCTTGGGACAGTGGGTAGACACCGGGGAGCTGTTTTTT.

As DNA, the CDR3 is TGTGCCATCAGTGATACTAAACAGGGGAAGAGCATAGCTAATGAAAAACTGTTTTTT. This sequence encodes CAISDTKQGKSIANEKLFF. V and J are TRBV10-3 and TRBJ1-4, with TRBD1 matching over 7 bases. Looked up from germline, CDR1 is ENHRY and CDR2 is SYGVKD. CDR3 length: 19 amino acids. The ends lost 3 bases at V and 3 bases at J; junction bases unmatched: 16.

A few counts support this clone. V is TRBV6-5 and J is TRBJ1-5; D is undetermined. The CDR3 is 12 residues long. CDR1 is MNHEY and CDR2 is SVGAGI in the germline V gene. Trimming cost V 9 bases and J 4 bases, with 10 bases left between them. The CDR3 sequence is CARFAWNQPQHF. Here the CDR3 DNA reads TGTGCCAGATTTGCCTGGAATCAGCCCCAGCATTTT.

The CDR3 loop is CASSRPGASSYNEQFF. In nucleotides, the CDR3 is TGTGCCAGCAGTCGACCGGGGGCCAGCTCCTACAATGAGCAGTTCTTC. The rearrangement links TRBV5-6 to TRBJ2-1, with D perhaps given as TRBD1 or TRBD2 (6 bases each). Germline lookup yields CDR1 SGHDT and CDR2 YYEEEE. Trimming took off 5 bases at V and 0 bases at J, with 15 bases between the two ends. This CDR3 comprises 16 residues.

The rearrangement links TRBV7-2 to TRBJ2-7; possible D gene TRBD1, 6 bases. The ends were cut back, 3 bases at V and 5 bases at J, with 17 bases in the middle. Germline assignment: CDR1 SGHTA and CDR2 FQGNSA. The CDR3 loop spans 15 amino acids. The CDR3 is CASSFTGNRRDEQYF. The DNA for the CDR3 is TGTGCCAGCAGCTTCACAGGGAACAGACGAGACGAGCAGTACTTC.

The chain joins TRBV7-8 to TRBJ2-1; 10 bases line up with TRBD2. Germline CDR1 SGHVS, CDR2 FQNEAQ. This CDR3 contains 16 residues. V lost 0 bases, J lost 10 bases, and 9 bases stayed unmatched. The CDR3, as DNA: TGTGCCAGCAGCTTAGCACGAAGCGGGGGGGCCGGAGAGCAGTTCTTC. This codes for CASSLARSGGAGEQFF.

This rearrangement joins TRBV2 to TRBJ1-1, with D unclear. Germline lookup yields CDR1 SNHLY and CDR2 FYNNEI. V was clipped by 3 bases and J by 2 bases, with 10 bases between them. There are 14 residues in the CDR3. CDR3: CASSEEGINTEAFF. The CDR3 nucleotides read TGTGCCAGCAGTGAGGAGGGAATTAACACTGAAGCTTTCTTT.

The chain carries TRBV7-2 and TRBJ2-3, with TRBD2 as a possible D gene (7 bases). This CDR3 comprises 17 residues. Per the germline V gene, CDR1 is SGHTA and CDR2 is FQGNSA. V lost 0 bases, J lost 5 bases, and 18 bases lay in between. CDR3 in DNA: TGTGCCAGCAGCTTAGCCGCGGGAGTACTAGGGGGAGATACGCAGTATTTT. Translation gives CASSLAAGVLGGDTQYF.

This clone was detected once. This chain joins TRBV25-1 and TRBJ1-4; perhaps TRBD1 as D (6 bases). V lost 3 bases, J lost 0 bases, and 11 bases lay in between. Germline V gene lookup returns CDR1 MGHDK and CDR2 SYGVNS. This CDR3 is built from 16 residues. CDR3 region: CASSDRGRTTNEKLFF. The CDR3 bases are TGTGCCAGCAGTGACAGGGGCAGGACAACTAATGAAAAACTGTTTTTT.